A single sample is the source of the 26 T cell receptor beta chains below, sequenced in a study of OX40 agonist ivuxolimab in advanced cancers. Data came from immunoSEQ multiplex PCR; TCRdb stores just in-frame clones and leaves some out. The profile shows 75,000 to 95,000 clones, approximately 83% of them singletons. The sequencing used CD4+ or CD8+ T cells sorted from blood, collected in a trial of the OX40 agonist ivuxolimab. These receptors were obtained from an adult with an advanced solid tumor such as melanoma, head and neck, liver or kidney cancer.

The chain combines TRBV18 with TRBJ1-1; tentatively, D is TRBD1 (6 bases). V was cut by 1 base and J by 4 bases, with 13 bases left in between. The CDR3 runs 15 residues. The V gene's germline CDR1 is KGHSH and CDR2 LQKENI. CDR3 loop: CASSPQNREGTEAFF. CDR3 nucleotide sequence: TGTGCCAGCTCACCACAAAACAGGGAGGGCACTGAAGCTTTCTTT.

The J gene is TRBJ2-1, the V gene TRBV7-3, with D hard to call. V dropped 3 bases and J dropped 8 bases, with 8 bases sitting between them. The CDR3 has 12 residues. From germline, CDR1 is SGHTA and CDR2 FQGTGA. The DNA of the CDR3 is TGTGCCAGCAGCTTGACTGGGGATGAGCAGTTCTTC. It codes for CASSLTGDEQFF.

V and J are TRBV25-1 and TRBJ1-1; 10 positions agree with TRBD1. Germline CDR1 is MGHDK and CDR2 is SYGVNS. The CDR3 sequence is 15 residues long. The junction had 5 bases not matched to a gene; V was cut back by 6 bases and J by 1 base. Here the CDR3 reads CASSSRTGGNTEAFF. The CDR3 DNA follows: TGTGCCAGCAGCTCACGGACAGGGGGGAACACTGAAGCTTTCTTT.

The V and J genes are TRBV10-1 and TRBJ1-5, with D uncertain. CDR3 length equals 19 residues. The V end lost 0 bases, the J end lost 2 bases, and 20 bases lay between the germline ends. Germline CDR1 and CDR2: WNHNN and SYGVQD (reference sequence). Here the CDR3 DNA reads TGCGCCAGCAGTGAGTCTCTGCCCCCAATTAGCGGTCGCAATCAGCCCCAGCATTTT. Residues: CASSESLPPISGRNQPQHF.

V and J are TRBV7-8 and TRBJ2-7, with D tentatively TRBD2 (5 bases). CDR3 length: 14 amino acids. Trimming left V 7 bases short and J 7 bases short, with 20 bases between. Germline V gene sequence: CDR1 SGHVS, CDR2 FQNEAQ. The CDR3 loop reads CASTTSGFTGEQYF. The CDR3 DNA follows: TGTGCCAGCACGACAAGCGGATTCACGGGAGAGCAGTACTTC.

The CDR3 spells CASSQMGQGWSNEQFF. DNA for the CDR3: TGTGCCAGCAGCCAAATGGGACAGGGTTGGAGCAATGAGCAGTTCTTC. The chain is built from TRBV14 and TRBJ2-1, with 9 bases lining up with TRBD1. The CDR3 is 16 amino acids. Losses at the gene ends were 2 bases for V and 6 bases for J; bases not matched to a gene: 8. The germline gives CDR1 SGHDN, CDR2 FVKESK.

In its sample, this clone was seen a few times. The V and J genes are TRBV19 and TRBJ1-5; 8 bases fit TRBD1. Germline V gene sequence: CDR1 LNHDA, CDR2 SQIVND (reference sequence). V dropped 6 bases and J dropped 3; count of bases not matched to a gene: 7. CDR3 length: 15 residues. The CDR3 nucleotides read TGTGCCAGTAGGAACACAGGGGGGAACAATCAGCCCCAGCATTTT. Translated: CASRNTGGNNQPQHF.

This clone was picked up one time. The rearrangement uses TRBV4-3 and TRBJ1-1, with 7 nucleotides matching TRBD1. The CDR3 has 13 amino acids. V was pared by 6 bases and J by 2 bases, with 3 bases of the junction left unmatched. Germline-derived CDR1 and CDR2 are LGHNA and YSLEER. Here the CDR3 reads CASRYRGNTEAFF. In nucleotides, the CDR3 is TGCGCCAGCAGATACAGGGGAAACACTGAAGCTTTCTTT.

The chain couples TRBV6-5 to TRBJ1-5; D not certain. This CDR3 contains 14 residues. Germline CDR1 MNHEY, CDR2 SVGAGI. Trimming shortened V by 5 bases and J by 0 bases, and 8 bases separated the two germline ends. CDR3 sequence: CASSAQSSNQPQHF. In nucleotides, the CDR3 is TGTGCCAGCAGTGCCCAGAGTAGCAATCAGCCCCAGCATTTT.

CDR3 nucleotides: TGTGCCAGCAGCTTAGAGTTTGCGGGGGAGCAGTACTTC. Translating gives CASSLEFAGEQYF. The rearrangement uses TRBV11-3 and TRBJ2-7; D is perhaps TRBD2 (6 bases). Trimming shortened V by 0 bases and J by 7 bases, and 10 bases separated the two germline ends. The germline CDR1 and CDR2 sequences are SGHNT and YENEEA. The CDR3 has 13 amino acids. Full variable domain (remainder filled in from reference TRBV11-3 and TRBJ2-7): EAGVVQSPRYKIIEKKQPVAFWCNPISGHNTLYWYLQNLGQGPELLIRYENEEAVDDSQLPKDRFSAERLKGVDSTLKIQPAELGDSAVYLCASSLEFAGEQYFGPGTRLTVT.

The chain links TRBV6-1 to TRBJ1-2; D is unresolved. Between the trimmed V and J ends, which lost 7 bases and 1 base, there was a span of 7 bases. The CDR3 contains 12 residues. Per the germline V gene, CDR1 is MNHNS and CDR2 is SASEGT. CDR3 DNA sequence: TGTGCCAGCACGGGAGATAACTATGGCTACACCTTC. It is translated as CASTGDNYGYTF.

The V call is TRBV27, the J call TRBJ2-5; TRBD2 might be the D (5 bases). The CDR3 is made up of 16 amino acids. Trimming stripped 2 bases from V and 5 bases from J, with 18 bases between. CDR1 and CDR2 from the germline V gene are MNHEY and SMNVEV (reference sequence). The CDR3, as DNA: TGTGCCAGCAGTTTAGTCGGGATAGCCTCTTGGGAGACCCAGTACTTC. It specifies CASSLVGIASWETQYF.

V and J are TRBV11-3 and TRBJ2-1, with 8 positions matching TRBD2. After removal of 7 bases from V and 5 bases from J, the junction contained 22 bases not matched to a gene. This CDR3 comprises 19 residues. Germline V gives CDR1 SGHNT, CDR2 YENEEA. DNA of the CDR3: TGTGCCAGCACCTTCGAGCGGGGGAGGCCCCTTAACTCTCACAATGAGCAGTTCTTC. Amino acid sequence: CASTFERGRPLNSHNEQFF.

The chain recombines TRBV6-6 with TRBJ2-3; D unresolved. Looked up from germline, CDR1 is MNHNY and CDR2 is SVGAGI (reference sequence). The V gene lost 8 bases and the J gene lost 2 bases, with 8 bases spanning the gap. CDR3 length: 12 amino acids. CDR3 sequence reads: CASARPTDTQYF. CDR3 nucleotides: TGTGCCAGCGCAAGACCCACAGATACGCAGTATTTT.

The chain combines TRBV5-3 with TRBJ2-4, with a possible D match to TRBD1 (7 bases). TRBV5-3 is noted as an ORF with a role that remains uncertain. The CDR3 totals 20 residues. The ends were cut back, 4 bases at V and 0 bases at J, with 26 bases in the middle. CDR3 region: CARSNHRGWVGDLAKNIQYF. Written as DNA, the CDR3 is TGTGCCAGAAGCAACCACAGGGGTTGGGTGGGGGACTTAGCCAAAAACATTCAGTACTTC.

CDR3 amino acids: CASSDQPGQTPYEQYF. The CDR3, as DNA: TGTGCCAGCAGTGATCAACCGGGACAAACACCTTACGAGCAGTACTTC. J is TRBJ2-7 and V is TRBV7-8, with TRBD1 as a possible D gene (6 bases). Germline CDR1 is SGHVS and CDR2 is FQNEAQ. With 6 bases removed from V and 4 bases from J, the gap between germline ends came to 22 bases. CDR3 length equals 16 residues. Complete variable domain (other parts from reference TRBV7-8 and TRBJ2-7): GAGVSQSPRYKVAKRGQDVALRCDPISGHVSLFWYQQALGQGPEFLTYFQNEAQLDKSGLPSDRFFAERPEGSVSTLKIQRTQQEDSAVYLCASSDQPGQTPYEQYFGPGTRLTVT.

V gene TRBV5-1 combines with J gene TRBJ2-1; the D is unclear. Germline CDR1 is SGHRS and CDR2 is YFSETQ. The CDR3 covers 13 residues. The germline V and J ends were trimmed by 4 bases and 7 bases, with 12 bases remaining between them. The CDR3 DNA follows: TGCGCCAGCAGCCCCGCCCCCGGTAATGAGCAGTTCTTC. It is translated as CASSPAPGNEQFF.

The chain is built from TRBV5-1 and TRBJ2-7; the D gene is possibly TRBD1 (6 bases). The V and J ends lost 5 bases and 6 bases respectively, with 15 bases between them. Germline lookup yields CDR1 SGHRS and CDR2 YFSETQ. The CDR3 is 13 residues long. The CDR3 loop reads CASRSTGTPEQYF. CDR3 in DNA: TGCGCCAGCAGATCAACCGGGACACCCGAGCAGTACTTC.

The genes are TRBV28 and TRBJ2-2, with a tentative D call TRBD2 (6 bases). Germline CDR1 MDHEN, CDR2 SYDVKM. The ends were cut back, 1 base at V and 0 bases at J, with 6 bases in the middle. This CDR3 comprises 15 residues. The CDR3 spells CASSLSGANTGELFF. CDR3 sequence (DNA): TGTGCCAGCAGTTTATCGGGGGCGAACACCGGGGAGCTGTTTTTT.

The chain links TRBV10-1 to TRBJ2-7; tentative D call: TRBD2 (5 bases). Between the trimmed V and J ends, which lost 9 bases and 0 bases, there was a span of 18 bases. Germline V gene sequence: CDR1 WNHNN, CDR2 SYGVQD (reference sequence). The CDR3 contains 15 residues. This CDR3 reads CASLPSGISSYEQYF. The CDR3 DNA is TGCGCCAGTTTACCTTCCGGGATAAGCTCCTACGAGCAGTACTTC.

V usage is TRBV7-2 and J usage is TRBJ2-1; D ambiguous. Looked up from germline, CDR1 is SGHTA and CDR2 is FQGNSA. V lost 1 base to trimming and J lost 14 bases, with 9 bases between them. CDR3 length: 11 residues. The CDR3 sequence: CASSLGLAEFF. The DNA for the CDR3 is TGTGCCAGCAGCTTAGGGCTGGCCGAGTTCTTC.

The chain recombines TRBV5-1 with TRBJ1-1, with 7 nucleotides matching TRBD1. V dropped 0 bases and J dropped 4; count of bases not matched to a gene: 6. CDR1 is SGHRS, CDR2 YFSETQ, per germline. CDR3 length: 15 amino acids. In nucleotides, the CDR3 is TGCGCCAGCAGCTTGGTAGGGGGCTCGGGCACTGAAGCTTTCTTT. It translates to CASSLVGGSGTEAFF.

The chain joins TRBV7-6 to TRBJ1-1; D possibly corresponds to TRBD1 (6 bases). The length of the CDR3 is 15 residues. The V end lost 6 bases, the J end lost 1 base, and 15 bases lay between the germline ends. Looked up from germline, CDR1 is SGHVS and CDR2 is FNYEAQ. The CDR3 DNA sequence: TGTGCCAGCAGGTCACTGGGGGCTCGGAACACTGAAGCTTTCTTT. This codes for CASRSLGARNTEAFF.

CDR3 nucleotide sequence: TGTGCCAGCTCGCTCCCGGGAGAGCAGTTCTTC. Protein product: CASSLPGEQFF. The chain has TRBV18 and TRBJ2-1, with D possibly TRBD2 on 5 matching bases. The CDR3 spans 11 residues. The germline V and J ends were trimmed by 6 bases and 10 bases, with 10 bases remaining between them. Germline V CDR1 and CDR2: KGHSH, LQKENI.

CDR3 sequence: CASSSLAGGPFEQFF. The CDR3 DNA is TGTGCCAGCAGCTCACTAGCGGGAGGGCCGTTCGAGCAGTTCTTC. This chain joins TRBV7-6 and TRBJ2-1, with TRBD2 identical over 13 bases. The trim removed 4 bases at V and 10 bases at J, leaving 7 bases unmatched. The CDR3 covers 15 residues. Germline V CDR1 and CDR2: SGHVS, FNYEAQ.

J is TRBJ1-2 and V is TRBV6-5; perhaps TRBD1 as D (5 bases). This CDR3 has 14 residues. Trimming left V 4 bases short and J 5 bases short, with 14 bases between. Germline loops: CDR1 MNHEY, CDR2 SVGAGI. The CDR3 DNA sequence: TGTGCCAGCAGTTCCCCCGGGACTCATTATGGCTACACCTTC. It encodes CASSSPGTHYGYTF.